These 7 T cell receptor beta chains were all obtained from the same sample, sequenced in a study of CD8 T cells in Susac syndrome. With random hexamers, reverse transcription was performed on about 0.45 to 1 ug of RNA. MiXCR was run by TCRdb on the immunoSEQ multiplex PCR reads, yielding one entry per CDR3 protein. This sample yields under 250,000 distinct CDR3 sequences, of which around 95% are seen a single time; around 0.07% belongs to the top ten. The specimen sequenced was CD4+ T cells from PBMCs. The receptor set was obtained from a human donor with multiple sclerosis.

J is TRBJ2-3 and V is TRBV20-1; D is perhaps TRBD2 (7 bases). The germline V gene has CDR1 DFQATT and CDR2 SNEGSKA (reference sequence). Trimming shortened V by 0 bases and J by 3 bases, and 16 bases separated the two germline ends. The CDR3 covers 16 residues. The CDR3 DNA is TGCAGTGCTAGAGATGGACTGGGGGGGCGGACAGATACGCAGTATTTT. Residues: CSARDGLGGRTDTQYF.

CDR3 region: CATSVRVYGYTF. The CDR3 bases are TGTGCCACCAGTGTCAGGGTCTATGGCTACACCTTC. The rearrangement uses TRBV24-1 and TRBJ1-2; tentative D call: TRBD1 (5 bases). The CDR3 length is 12 residues. Germline loops: CDR1 KGHDR, CDR2 SFDVKD. The V end lost 5 bases, the J end lost 4 bases, and 7 bases lay between the germline ends.

CDR3: CASTPDVKSYTF. The CDR3 DNA follows: TGTGCCAGCACGCCCGATGTCAAAAGCTACACCTTC. This sequence joins TRBV12-3 or TRBV12-4 and TRBJ1-2; D remains ambiguous. The ends were cut back, 7 bases at V and 9 bases at J, with 15 bases in the middle. CDR3 length: 12 residues.

The V and J genes are TRBV29-1 and TRBJ1-1, with no clear D. Trimming removed 8 bases at V and 0 bases at J, with 19 bases between. The germline gives CDR1 SQVTM, CDR2 ANQGSEA. This CDR3 has 15 amino acids. The CDR3 region has the DNA TGCAGCACCAATTGGGGAAGAGAAATGAACACTGAAGCTTTCTTT. It is translated as CSTNWGREMNTEAFF.

This rearrangement joins TRBV12-3 or TRBV12-4 to TRBJ2-6; D uncertain. V lost 2 bases, J lost 1 base, and 6 bases lay in between. The CDR3 is 15 amino acids. CDR3 coding DNA: TGTGCCAGCAGTTTACCCGGGTCTGGGGCCAACGTCCTGACTTTC. Residues: CASSLPGSGANVLTF.

In this sample, this clonotype turned up once. The gene calls are TRBV9 and TRBJ2-3, with a tentative D call TRBD2 (6 bases). Germline loops: CDR1 SGDLS, CDR2 YYNGEE. Trimming left V 0 bases short and J 11 bases short, with 13 bases between. There are 13 residues in the CDR3. The CDR3 DNA reads as TGTGCCAGCAGCGTAGAGTCGCGGGGAGAGCAGTATTTT. Encoded protein: CASSVESRGEQYF. Together with reference TRBV9 and TRBJ2-3, the CDR3 gives the full variable domain: DSGVTQTPKHLITATGQRVTLRCSPRSGDLSVYWYQQSLDQGLQFLIQYYNGEERAKGNILERFSAQQFPDLHSELNLSSLELGDSALYFCASSVESRGEQYFGPGTRLTVL.

The V gene is TRBV30, the J gene TRBJ1-6, with a weak D call TRBD1 (6 bases). Trimming took 1 base from V and 10 from J, leaving 14 bases between them. The CDR3 sequence is 14 residues long. Germline V gene sequence: CDR1 GTSNPN, CDR2 SVGIG (reference sequence). This chain's CDR3 is CAWSGGTGKSPLHF. The DNA for the CDR3 is TGTGCCTGGAGTGGTGGAACAGGGAAATCACCCCTCCACTTT.